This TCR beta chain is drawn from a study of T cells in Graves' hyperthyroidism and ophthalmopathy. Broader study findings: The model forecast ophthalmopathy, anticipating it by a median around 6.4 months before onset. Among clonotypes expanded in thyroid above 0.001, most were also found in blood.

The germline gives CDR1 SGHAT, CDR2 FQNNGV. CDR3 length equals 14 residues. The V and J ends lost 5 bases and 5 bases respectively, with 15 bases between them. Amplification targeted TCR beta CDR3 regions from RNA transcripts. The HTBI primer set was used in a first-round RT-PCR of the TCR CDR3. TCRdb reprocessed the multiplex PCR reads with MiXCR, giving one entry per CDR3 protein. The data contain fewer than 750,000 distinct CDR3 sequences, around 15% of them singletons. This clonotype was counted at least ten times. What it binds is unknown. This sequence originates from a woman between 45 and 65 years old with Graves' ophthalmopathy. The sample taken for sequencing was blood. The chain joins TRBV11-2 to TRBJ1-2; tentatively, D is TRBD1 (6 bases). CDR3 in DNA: TGTGCCAGCAGCCCCCGGACAGACGGTTATGGCTACACCTTC. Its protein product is CASSPRTDGYGYTF. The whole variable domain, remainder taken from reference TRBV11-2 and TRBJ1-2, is EAGVAQSPRYKIIEKRQSVAFWCNPISGHATLYWYQQILGQGPKLLIQFQNNGVVDDSQLPKDRFSAERLKGVDSTLKIQPAKLEDSAVYLCASSPRTDGYGYTFGSGTRLTVV.